This TCR beta chain was obtained from a study of metastatic and nonmetastatic thyroid tumors. Across the study: Peripheral blood and tumor or nodule samples from malignant and benign thyroid patients were compared. General observations from the study: Significantly higher TCR beta diversity was reportedly seen in malignant thyroid tumors than benign nodules, in blood and tumor.

The CDR3 covers 16 residues. Germline V lookup: CDR1 SGHTA, CDR2 FQGNSA. Original processing methods: A classifier for distant metastasis in papillary thyroid cancer was constructed using CDR3 differences observed across clinicopathological groups. TCRdb re-clonotyped the PCR reads through MiXCR. The V and J calls, along with clone size, are taken from TCRdb and not from the paper's own processing. The table records around 50,000 clones, just under 30% of them present only once. Turning to this clone: Its antigen is not known. A read error may be the cause here, since a much bigger clone is one base away.

Not a single patient had been given any form of treatment at any point before undergoing thyroid surgery. The chain has TRBV7-2 and TRBJ2-4; 8 bases line up with TRBD1. This clonotype was obtained from a female donor with papillary thyroid cancer or a benign thyroid nodule (not recorded which). Some clones in this sample may be carry-over from other donors' samples. The specimen was blood. The CDR3 loop is CASSLRTGGGKDIQYF. The CDR3 DNA reads as TGTGCCAGCAGCCTTCGAACAGGGGGAGGCAAAGACATTCAGTACTTC.